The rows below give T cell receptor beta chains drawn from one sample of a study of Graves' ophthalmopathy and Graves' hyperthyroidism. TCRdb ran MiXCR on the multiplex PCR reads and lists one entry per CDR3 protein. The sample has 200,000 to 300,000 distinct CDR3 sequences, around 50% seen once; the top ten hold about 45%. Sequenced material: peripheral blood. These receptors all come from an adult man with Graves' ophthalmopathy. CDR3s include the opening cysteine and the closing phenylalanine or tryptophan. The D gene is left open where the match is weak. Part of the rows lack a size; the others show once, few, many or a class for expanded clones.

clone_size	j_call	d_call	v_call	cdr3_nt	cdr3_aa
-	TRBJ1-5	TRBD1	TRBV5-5	TGTGCCAGCAGCCAGGGACAGGGGATCAATCAGCCCCAGCATTTT	CASSQGQGINQPQHF
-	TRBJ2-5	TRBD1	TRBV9	TGTGCCAGCAGCGTAGTGGATCGAGGACAGGGGCACCAAGAGACCCAGTACTTC	CASSVVDRGQGHQETQYF
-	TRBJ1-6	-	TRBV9	TGTGCCAGCAGACCTATAAGGGTACCGAATTCACCCCTCCACTTT	CASRPIRVPNSPLHF
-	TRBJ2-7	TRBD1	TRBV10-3	TGTGCCATCAGTCCTGGGACAGGGGGCTGGGACGAGCAGTACTTC	CAISPGTGGWDEQYF
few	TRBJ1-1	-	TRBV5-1	TGCGCCAGCAGCTTGGAAGGGCCAGCGATGAACACTGAAGCTTTCTTT	CASSLEGPAMNTEAFF
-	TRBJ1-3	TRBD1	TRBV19	TGTGCCAGTAGTATCCAGGACAGGAATACTGGAAACACCATATATTTT	CASSIQDRNTGNTIYF
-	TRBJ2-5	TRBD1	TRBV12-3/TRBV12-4	TGTGCCAGCACCCCGGGACAGGGGAGGACCCAGTACTTC	CASTPGQGRTQYF
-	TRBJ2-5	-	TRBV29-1	TGCAGCGTTGTAGACGGAACCCAAGAGACCCAGTACTTC	CSVVDGTQETQYF
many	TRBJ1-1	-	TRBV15	TGTGCCACCAGCACCGGACTTATGAACACTGAAGCTTTCTTT	CATSTGLMNTEAFF
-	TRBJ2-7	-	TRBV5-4	TGTGCCAGCAGCTCCCCCCAAATCGGCTATGAGCAGTACTTC	CASSSPQIGYEQYF
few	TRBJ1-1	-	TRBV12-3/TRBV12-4	TGTGCCAGCAGTTTTGGCAGGGAAGCTTTCTTT	CASSFGREAFF
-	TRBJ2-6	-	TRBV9	TGTGCCAGCAGCGTAGGGCTTAGTTCTGGGGCCAACGTCCTGACTTTC	CASSVGLSSGANVLTF
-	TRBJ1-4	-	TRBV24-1	TGTGCCACCAGTGAGCTCGGCCGGGACGGTAATGAAAAACTGTTTTTT	CATSELGRDGNEKLFF
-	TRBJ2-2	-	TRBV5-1	TGCGCCAGCAACGACGGGGGAAACACCGGGGAGCTGTTTTTT	CASNDGGNTGELFF
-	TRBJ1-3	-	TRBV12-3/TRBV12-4	TGTGCCAGCAGTGGAGGAGGGGAAGGAAACACCATATATTTT	CASSGGGEGNTIYF
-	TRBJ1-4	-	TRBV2	TGTGCCAGCAGTTTACAGGAGAGGGAAAAACTGTTTTTT	CASSLQEREKLFF
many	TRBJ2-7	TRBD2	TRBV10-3	TGTGCCATCCTAAGGACTAGCGGTTACGAGCAGTACTTC	CAILRTSGYEQYF
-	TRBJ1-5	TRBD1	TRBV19	TGTGCCAGTAGCCACAGGGGAAGAGGTGCTCAGCCCCAGCATTTT	CASSHRGRGAQPQHF
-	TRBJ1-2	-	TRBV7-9	TGTGCCAGCAGCTTAAATGCCGCAAACTATGGCTACACCTTC	CASSLNAANYGYTF
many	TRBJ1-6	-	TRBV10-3	TGTGCCATCAGTGAAGGACAGAATAATTCACCCCTCCACTTT	CAISEGQNNSPLHF
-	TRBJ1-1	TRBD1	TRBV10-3	TGTGCCAGCAACTACGACAGGGGAGGAACTGAAGCTTTCTTT	CASNYDRGGTEAFF
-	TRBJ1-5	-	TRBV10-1	TGTGCCAGCAGTTACCCCTCAAACAATCAGCCCCAGCATTTT	CASSYPSNNQPQHF
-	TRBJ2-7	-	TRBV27	TGTGCCAGCAAGTTCTTTTCAGGAGACTCCTACGAGCAGTACTTC	CASKFFSGDSYEQYF
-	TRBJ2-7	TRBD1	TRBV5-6	TGTGCCAGCAGCCCAAGGACGGGGACAGCCTACTCCTACGAGCAGTACTTC	CASSPRTGTAYSYEQYF
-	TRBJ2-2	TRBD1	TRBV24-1	TGTGCCACCACTCCGGGACAGGGGTTAAGCGGGGAGCTGTTTTTT	CATTPGQGLSGELFF
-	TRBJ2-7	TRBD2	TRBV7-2	TGTGCCAGCAGCTCCTCCGGGACTAGCAGCGAGCAGTACTTC	CASSSSGTSSEQYF
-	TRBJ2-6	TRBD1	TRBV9	TGTGCCAGCAGCGTGGACAGGGGGACCGGGGGGGCCAACGTCCTGACTTTC	CASSVDRGTGGANVLTF
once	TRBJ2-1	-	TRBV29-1	TGCAGCGTCTCCGGGACATCTTACAATGAGCAGTTCTTC	CSVSGTSYNEQFF
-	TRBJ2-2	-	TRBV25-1	TGTGCCAGCGGGGGCAGGGAGAACACCGGGGAGCTGTTTTTT	CASGGRENTGELFF
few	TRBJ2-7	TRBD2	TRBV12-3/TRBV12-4	TGTGCCAGCAGTTCCTTTTTTCGGGGGGAACGCTCCTACGAGCAGTACTTC	CASSSFFRGERSYEQYF
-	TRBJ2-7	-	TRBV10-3	TGTGCCATCAGTGAGGGACTCTACGAGCAGTACTTC	CAISEGLYEQYF
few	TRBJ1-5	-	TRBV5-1	TGCGCCAGCAGCTTGGACACTGATAGCAATCAGCCCCAGCATTTT	CASSLDTDSNQPQHF
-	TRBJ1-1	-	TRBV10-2	TGTGCCAGCAGTTACGGGGGACCCGAGAGTAATGAAGCTTTCTTT	CASSYGGPESNEAFF
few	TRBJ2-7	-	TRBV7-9	TGTGCCAGCAGCCCAAGGGCCGGTTACGAGCAGTACTTC	CASSPRAGYEQYF
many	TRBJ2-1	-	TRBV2	TGTGCCAGCATCAGGGGAGGTGAGCAGTTCTTC	CASIRGGEQFF
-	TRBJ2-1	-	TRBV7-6	TGTGCCAGCAGCTCATCTAGGGGCAATGAGCAGTTCTTC	CASSSSRGNEQFF
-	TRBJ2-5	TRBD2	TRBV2	TGTGCCAGCAGTTTCCTAGCGGGGAAAGAGACCCAGTACTTC	CASSFLAGKETQYF
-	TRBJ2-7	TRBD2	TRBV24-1	TGTGCCACCAGTGACTATAGCGGGGAGGCCTACGAGCAGTACTTC	CATSDYSGEAYEQYF
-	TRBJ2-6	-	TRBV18	TGTGCCAGCTCACCACCAGTGGGCGGGGCCAACGTCCTGACTTTC	CASSPPVGGANVLTF
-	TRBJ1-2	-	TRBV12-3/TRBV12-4	TGTGCCAGCAGTTTAGCGGCGGCAGGGGCGGGTCTTGGCTACACCTTC	CASSLAAAGAGLGYTF
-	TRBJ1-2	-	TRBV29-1	TGCAGCGTTGAGTCAACCCAGATAAGTCCCGGGACTTCCTATGGCTACACCTTC	CSVESTQISPGTSYGYTF
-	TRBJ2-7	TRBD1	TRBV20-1	TGCAGTGCTAGAACCGGGACAGGGGACGCCTTCTCCTACGAGCAGTACTTC	CSARTGTGDAFSYEQYF
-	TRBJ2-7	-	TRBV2	TGTGCCAGCAGTGAGGTCGAGCAGTACTTC	CASSEVEQYF
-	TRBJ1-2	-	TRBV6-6	TGTGCCAGCAGTGGCGAGGGTGACTATGGCTACACCTTC	CASSGEGDYGYTF
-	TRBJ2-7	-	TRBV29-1	TGCAGCGTTGTGGCAGGGACAACGTACGAGCAGTACTTC	CSVVAGTTYEQYF
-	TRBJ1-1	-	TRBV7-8	TGTGCCAGCATCGGTCGGGCGCAGCGGAACACTGAAGCTTTCTTT	CASIGRAQRNTEAFF
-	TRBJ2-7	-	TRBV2	TGTGCCAGCAGCGTATCACCCGGGGACAAACTCTACGAGCAGTACTTC	CASSVSPGDKLYEQYF
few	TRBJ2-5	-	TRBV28	TGTGCCAGCAGTTTTCAGGGGGGGCAAGAGACCCAGTACTTC	CASSFQGGQETQYF
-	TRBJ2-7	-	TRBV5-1	TGCGCCAGCAGCTTTTTACAGGGTTACGGGCAGTACTTC	CASSFLQGYGQYF
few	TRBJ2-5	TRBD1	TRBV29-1	TGCAGCGTTACGGACAGGGCGGGGAGAGAGACCCAGTACTTC	CSVTDRAGRETQYF
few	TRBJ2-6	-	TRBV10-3	TGTGCCATCAGTGAGGAGTCTGGGGCCAACGTCCTGACTTTC	CAISEESGANVLTF
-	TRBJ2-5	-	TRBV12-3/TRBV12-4	TGTGCCAGCAGTCTGACAGTTCTGGGGACCCAGTACTTC	CASSLTVLGTQYF
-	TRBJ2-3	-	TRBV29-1	TGCAGCGTTGAAGATCCAGCTGGGGGCACAGATACGCAGTATTTT	CSVEDPAGGTDTQYF
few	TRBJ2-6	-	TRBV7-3	TGTGCCAGCAGACCGACTTTCTCTGGGGCCAACGTCCTGACTTTC	CASRPTFSGANVLTF
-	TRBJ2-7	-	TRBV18	TGTGCCAGCTCACCCCGAAGTCCACTTGTCTACGAGCAGTACTTC	CASSPRSPLVYEQYF
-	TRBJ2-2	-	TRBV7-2	TGTGCCAGCAGAAGTCGCTTGGGCACCGGGGAGCTGTTTTTT	CASRSRLGTGELFF
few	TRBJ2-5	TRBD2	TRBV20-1	TGCAGTGCTACCAGCGGGGGAGAAGAGACCCAGTACTTC	CSATSGGEETQYF